This note documents a single T cell receptor (beta chain) sequence. The CDR3 totals 15 residues. Germline V gives CDR1 SGHDT, CDR2 YYEEEE. V lost 1 base and J 3 bases, leaving 13 bases between the germline ends. Original data processing: By means of reference gene primer amplification, nucleated cell counts were estimated. Libraries were prepared by immunoSEQ multiplex PCR; TCRdb keeps only in-frame clonotypes and omits some of them. That table is the source of V, J and clone size, and D and trimming were worked out from the DNA. The data hold about 220,000 clones, with around 80% observed a single time. These data belong to a study of blood T cell repertoires in COVID-19. As for the study in general: Italy, Spain and the United States were the sources of the convalescent and acute COVID-19 samples. In each case, the material was cDNA or gDNA derived from T cells, B-cell-depleted T cells, or PBMCs.

The material sequenced was peripheral blood. The TCR sequence derives from a man aged 25 to 40 with active or convalescent COVID-19. The rearrangement joins TRBV5-6 to TRBJ2-5, with a weak D call TRBD1 (5 bases). The CDR3 region has the DNA TGTGCCAGCAGCTTGCCAGGGTTGGGAAAAGAGACCCAGTACTTC. Its protein is CASSLPGLGKETQYF.